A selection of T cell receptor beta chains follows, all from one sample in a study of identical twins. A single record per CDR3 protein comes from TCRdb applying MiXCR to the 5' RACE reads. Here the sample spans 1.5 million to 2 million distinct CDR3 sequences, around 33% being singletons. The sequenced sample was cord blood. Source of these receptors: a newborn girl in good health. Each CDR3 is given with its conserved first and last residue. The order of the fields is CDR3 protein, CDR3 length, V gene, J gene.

CASSFADRDTQYF,13,TRBV27,TRBJ2-3
CASSAGLAGGEETQYF,16,TRBV7-9,TRBJ2-5
CAISESGRTGIMALHF,16,TRBV10-3,TRBJ1-6
CASSLGAGYGYTF,13,TRBV7-9,TRBJ1-2
CASSPMLRETQYF,13,TRBV18,TRBJ2-5
CASSYIPRGTGSYNEQFF,18,TRBV6-5,TRBJ2-1
CASSFSPGAEKLFF,14,TRBV27,TRBJ1-4
CASSSSGGANTGELFF,16,TRBV5-1,TRBJ2-2
CASTRTAYNTEAFF,14,TRBV12-3/TRBV12-4,TRBJ1-1
CASSTRTGILTDTQYF,16,TRBV11-2,TRBJ2-3
CASSLQGQLPEAFF,14,TRBV3-1,TRBJ1-1
CSGPGQGGNEQFF,13,TRBV29-1,TRBJ2-1
CASSQVNSGRTQYF,14,TRBV3-1,TRBJ2-3
CASSRAGTRATDTQYF,16,TRBV7-2,TRBJ2-3
CSARAASGENEQFF,14,TRBV20-1,TRBJ2-1
CASSPKDSGPDTQYF,15,TRBV11-1,TRBJ2-3
CASRRLQGSTDTQYF,15,TRBV7-2,TRBJ2-3
CASSQDPVGANVLTF,15,TRBV3-1,TRBJ2-6
CASSVPSGGGAKNIQYF,17,TRBV2,TRBJ2-4
CASSVVSSGGAWDTQYF,17,TRBV9,TRBJ2-3
CASSVPLARREALRANEQFF,20,TRBV13,TRBJ2-1
CASSDRGLSPLHF,13,TRBV25-1,TRBJ1-6
CASSLEVTKNIQYF,14,TRBV7-2,TRBJ2-4
CASSLVGRQGFNYGCTF,17,TRBV7-9,TRBJ1-2
CATSKVLSPLHF,12,TRBV24-1,TRBJ1-6
CASKFYPAETQYF,13,TRBV2,TRBJ2-5
CASSVSSWGGGGIYEQYF,18,TRBV9,TRBJ2-7
CASSSFATEAFF,12,TRBV12-3/TRBV12-4,TRBJ1-1
CASTRAGGGNNEQFF,15,TRBV4-2,TRBJ2-1
CASSYLGGPYEQYF,14,TRBV6-5,TRBJ2-7
CAGGMGTSGYNEQFF,15,TRBV6-5,TRBJ2-1
CASSFRMENGYTF,13,TRBV12-3/TRBV12-4,TRBJ1-2
CASSWASGNNEQFF,14,TRBV28,TRBJ2-1
CATSARTGANTEAFF,15,TRBV24-1,TRBJ1-1
CASWINENEQYF,12,TRBV10-2,TRBJ2-7
CASSLGQFGGYTF,13,TRBV28,TRBJ1-2
CTSSLLAGNEQFF,13,TRBV27,TRBJ2-1
CASSHIGGQNIYEQYF,16,TRBV7-9,TRBJ2-7